The sequence of this TCR beta chain was determined in a study of blood T cell repertoires in COVID-19. Study details: Both acute and convalescent COVID-19 samples were obtained from the United States, Italy and Spain. PBMCs, B-cell-depleted T cells, or T cells were the source of the cDNA or gDNA that made up the material.

J lost 8 bases, V lost 5 bases, and 10 bases had no gene match. The V gene's germline CDR1 is MDHEN and CDR2 SYDVKM. This CDR3 comprises 15 residues. Clones were sequenced by immunoSEQ multiplex PCR, and TCRdb holds only the in-frame ones, with some missing. Of about 380,000 clones listed, roughly nine tenths were seen once; the top ten hold more than 1%. The source is a man aged 35 to 55 with acute or convalescent COVID-19. The chain recombines TRBV28 with TRBJ1-4; 8 nucleotides match TRBD1. The source material was peripheral blood. In DNA form, the CDR3 reads TGTGCCAGCAGTAGTCAAGGGACAGGATGGGAAAAACTGTTTTTT. It translates to CASSSQGTGWEKLFF. The full variable domain, completed using reference TRBV28 and TRBJ1-4, is DVKVTQSSRYLVKRTGEKVFLECVQDMDHENMFWYRQDPGLGLRLIYFSYDVKMKEKGDIPEGYSVSREKKERFSLILESASTNQTSMYLCASSSQGTGWEKLFFGSGTQLSVL.